This TCR beta chain emerged from a study of identical twins' blood T cells. TCRdb recomputed calls from the 5' RACE reads with MiXCR, one row per CDR3 protein. The sample carries 350,000 to 400,000 distinct CDR3 sequences, more than 25% recorded once. This clonotype has just a few counts. The CDR3 has 15 residues. Unmatched junction bases numbered 13, after V lost 6 bases and J lost 5 bases. In germline, CDR1 is SGHRS, CDR2 YFSETQ. The source is a woman aged 18 to 55 in good health. The chain recombines TRBV5-1 with TRBJ1-1; TRBD1 matches at 7 bases. Sequenced: PBMCs. The CDR3 DNA follows: TGCGCCAGCAAGCCTTTAGGGGGCTTCAGGACTGAAGCTTTCTTT. It codes for CASKPLGGFRTEAFF.